This TCR beta chain stems from a study of blood T cell repertoires in COVID-19. Study-wide background: T cells, B-cell-depleted T cells, or PBMCs supplied cDNA or gDNA.

Germline V gene sequence: CDR1 SGHNT, CDR2 YYREEE (reference sequence). This CDR3 has 13 amino acids. The V and J ends lost 7 bases and 1 base respectively, with 11 bases between them. The repertoire was sequenced with immunoSEQ multiplex PCR; TCRdb's copy has only in-frame clones and lacks some. The sample includes more than 20,000 clones, 80% of them seen just once. V usage is TRBV5-4 and J usage is TRBJ2-5, with D possibly TRBD1 on 6 matching bases. This TCR came from a man aged 60 to 75 with active COVID-19. The sequencing sample was made of peripheral blood. The CDR3 reads CASGKQGQETQYF. The CDR3 coding sequence is TGTGCCAGCGGAAAACAGGGCCAAGAGACCCAGTACTTC. The complete variable domain, with remaining parts taken from reference TRBV5-4 and TRBJ2-5, reads ETGVTQSPTHLIKTRGQQVTLRCSSQSGHNTVSWYQQALGQGPQFIFQYYREEENGRGNFPPRFSGLQFPNYSSELNVNALELDDSALYLCASGKQGQETQYFGPGTRLLVL.